These 9 T cell receptor beta chains came from one sample sequenced in a study of OX40 agonist ivuxolimab in advanced cancers. Using immunoSEQ multiplex PCR, the repertoire was profiled, and TCRdb retains in-frame clones only, with some absent. The sample has about 94,000 clones, roughly 90% seen once. The specimen was CD4+ or CD8+ T cells sorted from blood, collected in a trial of the OX40 agonist ivuxolimab. The receptors were sampled from an adult with an advanced solid tumor such as melanoma, head and neck, liver or kidney cancer.

The V and J genes are TRBV7-8 and TRBJ2-1; TRBD2 matches at 9 bases. V dropped 4 bases and J dropped 2; count of bases not matched to a gene: 6. Germline loops: CDR1 SGHVS, CDR2 FQNEAQ. This CDR3 region has 16 residues. The CDR3 DNA follows: TGTGCCAGCAGCTCGCGAGCGGGAGGTGCCTACAATGAGCAGTTCTTC. It encodes CASSSRAGGAYNEQFF.

The genes are TRBV19 and TRBJ2-2; D remains ambiguous. V was clipped by 2 bases and J by 0 bases, with 4 bases between them. This CDR3 contains 14 residues. Germline V lookup: CDR1 LNHDA, CDR2 SQIVND (reference sequence). CDR3 nucleotide sequence: TGTGCCAGTAGTATAAGCACGAACACCGGGGAGCTGTTTTTT. Translated, it gives CASSISTNTGELFF.

The genes are TRBV27 and TRBJ2-1; tentatively, D is TRBD1 (6 bases). CDR1 MNHEY and CDR2 SMNVEV come from the germline V gene (reference sequence). The CDR3 is 15 residues long. V gave up 7 bases and J gave up 0 bases, with 13 bases separating them. CDR3 amino acids: CASKPGQLSYNEQFF. In nucleotides, the CDR3 is TGTGCCAGCAAACCCGGACAGCTCTCCTACAATGAGCAGTTCTTC.

The V and J genes are TRBV7-2 and TRBJ1-5, with TRBD1 identical over 7 bases. Germline V lookup: CDR1 SGHTA, CDR2 FQGNSA. J gave up 2 bases and V 0 bases, and 4 bases lay outside the gene matches. The CDR3 consists of 16 residues. The CDR3 region has the DNA TGTGCCAGCAGCTTAGCGAATCAGGGGGGCAATCAGCCCCAGCATTTT. The encoded protein is CASSLANQGGNQPQHF. Combining the CDR3 with reference TRBV7-2 and TRBJ1-5 gives the whole variable domain GAGVSQSPSNKVTEKGKDVELRCDPISGHTALYWYRQSLGQGLEFLIYFQGNSAPDKSGLPSDRFSAERTGGSVSTLTIQRTQQEDSAVYLCASSLANQGGNQPQHFGDGTRLSIL.

The chain links TRBV7-9 to TRBJ1-2, with no clear D. The CDR3 loop spans 13 amino acids. Germline CDR1 SEHNR, CDR2 FQNEAQ (reference sequence). Trimming cost V 5 bases and J 5 bases, with 12 bases left between them. CDR3 loop: CASSPPSVYGYTF. The CDR3 coding sequence is TGTGCCAGCAGCCCCCCGAGCGTTTATGGCTACACCTTC. The full variable domain, with the rest looked up from reference TRBV7-9 and TRBJ1-2, is DTGVSQNPRHKITKRGQNVTFRCDPISEHNRLYWYRQTLGQGPEFLTYFQNEAQLEKSRLLSDRFSAERPKGSFSTLEIQRTEQGDSAMYLCASSPPSVYGYTFGSGTRLTVV.

Worth noting for this clone: Compared with germline, one end of the junction differs, possibly owing to a read error. This chain uses TRBV7-9 with TRBJ2-1; no reliable D call. This CDR3 is 8 amino acids long. CDR1 SEHNR and CDR2 FQNEAQ come from the germline V gene (reference sequence). CDR3 DNA: TGTGCCAGCAGCTCCTTAGTCTTC. Amino acids: CASSSLVF.

The chain recombines TRBV4-1 with TRBJ2-3; 14 bases are shared with TRBD2. This CDR3 comprises 21 residues. Germline loops: CDR1 MGHRA, CDR2 YSYEKL. J gave up 4 bases and V 2 bases, and 17 bases lay outside the gene matches. This CDR3 is CASSQPTGLAGVGVLADTQYF. The CDR3 DNA reads TGCGCCAGCAGCCAACCCACGGGACTAGCGGGAGTCGGGGTGCTGGCAGATACGCAGTATTTT.

V and J are TRBV27 and TRBJ2-7; 7 bases line up with TRBD2. This CDR3 spans 17 amino acids. Trimming took 7 bases from V and 2 from J; bases not matched to a gene: 17. In germline, CDR1 is MNHEY, CDR2 SMNVEV (reference sequence). The CDR3 reads CASMTRTSEKGPYEQYF. CDR3 in DNA: TGTGCCAGCATGACTAGAACTAGCGAGAAGGGGCCCTACGAGCAGTACTTC.

The V call is TRBV28, the J call TRBJ2-3; perhaps TRBD2 as D (5 bases). The CDR3 runs to 15 residues. V lost 6 bases and J lost 2, with 15 bases in between. Germline assignment: CDR1 MDHEN and CDR2 SYDVKM. CDR3 DNA: TGTGCCAGCAGCGACCGGGAAATAGTCACAGATACGCAGTATTTT. The encoded protein is CASSDREIVTDTQYF.